A single T cell receptor (beta chain) is shown here with its context. Its specificity is not known. The PCR used 60 Vbeta and 13 Jbeta primers. TCRdb's table, derived via immunoSEQ multiplex PCR, lists solely in-frame clones and lacks some. The data hold under 150,000 clones, with around 81% observed a single time. This specimen comes from a study of cytomegalovirus exposure and HLA in healthy donors. The CDR3 spans 13 residues. With 2 bases removed from V and 6 bases from J, the gap between germline ends came to 8 bases. Looked up from germline, CDR1 is LNHDA and CDR2 is SQIVND (reference sequence). The study, taken as a whole, reports: Sequencing depth roughly uniform across donors was assumed in presence/absence analyses. One variant, a missense change in DCLRE1C, was linked in a later analysis to TCR beta V- and J-gene trimming.

Sequencing input: PBMCs. The rearrangement joins TRBV19 to TRBJ1-5; no reliable D call. The origin of this receptor is a young man in good health and CMV-seronegative. The CDR3 nucleotides are TGTGCCAGTAGTATAAGAGATGGTCAGCCCCAGCATTTT. It codes for CASSIRDGQPQHF.